This passage covers 12 T cell receptor beta chains from one sample sequenced in a study of PD-1 blockade in mismatch repair-deficient tumors. Only in-frame clones appear in the TCRdb table, and some are missing; sequencing was by immunoSEQ multiplex PCR. The sample lists approximately 80,000 clones, approximately 80% seen once, with around 5.5% in the top ten. Sequencing used peripheral blood, obtained 44 weeks after starting pembrolizumab. All receptors come from an adult with mismatch repair-deficient cancer.

The gene calls are TRBV19 and TRBJ1-4; D call uncertain. Germline V gene data show CDR1 as LNHDA and CDR2 as SQIVND (reference sequence). The V and J ends lost 7 bases and 3 bases respectively, with 9 bases between them. This CDR3 has 13 amino acids. The CDR3 DNA is TGTGCCAGTATGGGTTATGCTAATGAAAAACTGTTTTTT. Protein sequence: CASMGYANEKLFF.

In DNA form, the CDR3 reads TGTGCCAGCAGTGGCGGCATCGGGGGGGAGACCCAGTACTTC. This encodes CASSGGIGGETQYF. V usage is TRBV6-1 and J usage is TRBJ2-5; 7 bases agree with TRBD2. V was clipped by 4 bases and J by 5 bases; unmatched bases: 7. This CDR3 spans 14 amino acids. Looked up from germline, CDR1 is MNHNS and CDR2 is SASEGT.

This chain connects TRBV15 to TRBJ2-3; D ambiguous. Germline V gene sequence: CDR1 LNHNV, CDR2 YYDKDF (reference sequence). The CDR3 consists of 11 residues. With 8 bases removed from V and 2 bases from J, the gap between germline ends came to 5 bases. CDR3 in DNA: TGTGCCACCGGTCTCACAGATACGCAGTATTTT. Its translation: CATGLTDTQYF.

J is TRBJ2-5 and V is TRBV10-1; possibly TRBD1 or TRBD2 for D (6 bases each). Trimming cost V 5 bases and J 2 bases, with 24 bases left between them. This CDR3 region has 18 residues. Per the germline V gene, CDR1 is WNHNN and CDR2 is SYGVQD (reference sequence). CDR3 in amino acids: CASSYPGGGGGIQETQYF. The CDR3 DNA is TGCGCCAGCAGTTATCCTGGGGGCGGAGGAGGGATACAAGAGACCCAGTACTTC.

This clone came up a few times. No conserved phenylalanine or tryptophan ends this CDR3, so it is likely a read error. The DNA is omitted, as the CDR3 cannot be located on it reliably, and the CDR3 follows TCRdb's listing. This chain links TRBV7-3 with TRBJ2-7. The CDR3 totals 9 residues, both ends included. From germline, CDR1 is SGHTA and CDR2 FQGTGA. CDR3: CASSFAGTI.

The table lists this clone with a few counts. The genes are TRBV19 and TRBJ2-5, with 8 bases matching TRBD2. This CDR3 is built from 16 residues. With V trimmed by 6 bases and J by 5 bases, 14 bases remained unmatched. Germline CDR1 and CDR2: LNHDA and SQIVND (reference sequence). CDR3 amino acids: CASSTTSGSGLETQYF. CDR3 sequence (DNA): TGTGCCAGTAGCACCACAAGCGGGAGTGGGCTTGAGACCCAGTACTTC.

This chain uses TRBV6-5 with TRBJ2-7, with a tentative D call TRBD1 (6 bases). The CDR3 totals 14 residues. The V gene lost 7 bases and the J gene lost 2 bases, with 15 bases spanning the gap. Germline loops: CDR1 MNHEY, CDR2 SVGAGI. The CDR3 loop is CASTGTSAAYEQYF. DNA for the CDR3: TGTGCCAGCACGGGGACATCCGCCGCCTACGAGCAGTACTTC.

The genes are TRBV18 and TRBJ2-2, with 14 bases identical to TRBD2. Germline V lookup: CDR1 KGHSH, CDR2 LQKENI. V gave up 5 bases and J gave up 7 bases; unmatched junction bases: 12. CDR3 length: 18 residues. CDR3 in amino acids: CASSSTGTSGRIGGELFF. CDR3 nucleotides: TGTGCCAGCTCATCCACCGGGACTAGCGGGAGAATAGGCGGGGAGCTGTTTTTT. Full variable domain (missing parts from reference TRBV18 and TRBJ2-2): NAGVMQNPRHLVRRRGQEARLRCSPMKGHSHVYWYRQLPEEGLKFMVYLQKENIIDESGMPKERFSAEFPKEGPSILRIQQVVRGDSAAYFCASSSTGTSGRIGGELFFGEGSRLTVL.

The CDR3 coding sequence is TGTGCCAGCAGTGAATGGGGACAGGGGGCCTACGAGCAGTACTTC. It encodes CASSEWGQGAYEQYF. This chain connects TRBV25-1 to TRBJ2-7; TRBD1 matches 11 bases. Germline V gene sequence: CDR1 MGHDK, CDR2 SYGVNS. Unmatched junction bases numbered 1, after V lost 1 base and J lost 2 bases. This CDR3 is 15 amino acids long.

The V and J genes are TRBV5-4 and TRBJ2-5; D possibly matches TRBD1 or TRBD2 (5 bases each). The CDR3 contains 13 residues. V was shortened by 4 bases and J by 5 bases, with 12 bases between the two germline ends. CDR1 and CDR2 from the germline V gene are SGHNT and YYREEE (reference sequence). In DNA, the CDR3 is TGTGCCAGCAGCCCCGAATGGGGGGAGACCCAGTACTTC. It yields the protein CASSPEWGETQYF.

The chain recombines TRBV5-6 with TRBJ1-1, with TRBD1 identical over 8 bases. In germline, CDR1 is SGHDT, CDR2 YYEEEE. J lost 5 bases, V lost 4 bases, and 7 bases had no gene match. CDR3 size: 14 residues. CDR3 sequence reads: CASSQGQGGTEAFF. The CDR3 coding sequence is TGTGCCAGCAGCCAAGGACAGGGCGGAACTGAAGCTTTCTTT.

V usage is TRBV29-1 and J usage is TRBJ2-1; 14 bases line up with TRBD2. The CDR3 sequence is 17 residues long. V shed 5 bases, J shed 10 bases, and the junction held 16 bases outside the gene matches. Germline lookup yields CDR1 SQVTM and CDR2 ANQGSEA. CDR3 bases: TGCAGCGTTCTGGGACTAGCGGGAGACCCTTCGGGGAAGGAGCAGTTCTTC. Amino acids: CSVLGLAGDPSGKEQFF.